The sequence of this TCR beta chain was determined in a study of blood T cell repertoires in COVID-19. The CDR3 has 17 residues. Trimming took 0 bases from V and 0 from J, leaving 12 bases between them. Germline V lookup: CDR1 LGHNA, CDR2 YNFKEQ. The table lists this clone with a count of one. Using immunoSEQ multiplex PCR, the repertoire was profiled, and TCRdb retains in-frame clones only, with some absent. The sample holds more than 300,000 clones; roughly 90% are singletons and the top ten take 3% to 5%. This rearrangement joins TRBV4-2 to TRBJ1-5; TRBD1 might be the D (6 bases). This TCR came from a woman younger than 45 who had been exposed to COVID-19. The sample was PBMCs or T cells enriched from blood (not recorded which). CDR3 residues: CASSQDRGGFSNQPQHF. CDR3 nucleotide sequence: TGTGCCAGCAGCCAAGATCGAGGGGGTTTTAGCAATCAGCCCCAGCATTTT.